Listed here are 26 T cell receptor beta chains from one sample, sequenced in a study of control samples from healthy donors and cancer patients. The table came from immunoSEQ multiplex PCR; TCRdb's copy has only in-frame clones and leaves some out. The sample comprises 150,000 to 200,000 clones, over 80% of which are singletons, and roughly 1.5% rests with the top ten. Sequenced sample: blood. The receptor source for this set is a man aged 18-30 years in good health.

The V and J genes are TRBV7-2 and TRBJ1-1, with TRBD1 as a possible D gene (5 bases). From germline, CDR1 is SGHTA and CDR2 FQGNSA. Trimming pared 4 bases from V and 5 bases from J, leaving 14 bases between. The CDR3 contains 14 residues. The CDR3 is CASSYTTGGTEAFF. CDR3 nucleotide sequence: TGTGCCAGCAGCTACACAACCGGGGGGACTGAAGCTTTCTTT.

The CDR3 nucleotides are TGTGCCAGCAGTTCCTTCGACAGGGCAGGAGAGACCCAGTACTTC. It translates to CASSSFDRAGETQYF. The chain joins TRBV6-5 to TRBJ2-5; 7 positions agree with TRBD1. This CDR3 is 15 amino acids long. CDR1 is MNHEY, CDR2 SVGAGI, per germline. V dropped 4 bases and J dropped 4; count of bases not matched to a gene: 9.

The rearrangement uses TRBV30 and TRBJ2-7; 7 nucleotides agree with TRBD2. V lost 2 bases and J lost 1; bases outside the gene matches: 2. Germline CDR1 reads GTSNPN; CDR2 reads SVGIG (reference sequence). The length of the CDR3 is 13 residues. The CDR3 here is CAWSWGGSYEQYF. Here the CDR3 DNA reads TGTGCCTGGAGTTGGGGGGGGTCCTACGAGCAGTACTTC.

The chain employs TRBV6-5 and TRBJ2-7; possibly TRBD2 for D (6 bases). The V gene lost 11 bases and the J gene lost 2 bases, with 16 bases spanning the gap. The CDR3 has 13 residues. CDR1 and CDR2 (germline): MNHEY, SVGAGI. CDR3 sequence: CAVHSRGAYEQYF. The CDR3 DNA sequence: TGTGCCGTTCACTCGCGGGGCGCCTACGAGCAGTACTTC.

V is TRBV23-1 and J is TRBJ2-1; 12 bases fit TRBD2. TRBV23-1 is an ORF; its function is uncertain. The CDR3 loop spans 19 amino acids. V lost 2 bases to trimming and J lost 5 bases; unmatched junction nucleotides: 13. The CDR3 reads CASSQVLLAGGIVNNEQFF. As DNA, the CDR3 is TGCGCCAGCAGTCAAGTGCTGCTAGCGGGGGGGATAGTAAACAATGAGCAGTTCTTC.

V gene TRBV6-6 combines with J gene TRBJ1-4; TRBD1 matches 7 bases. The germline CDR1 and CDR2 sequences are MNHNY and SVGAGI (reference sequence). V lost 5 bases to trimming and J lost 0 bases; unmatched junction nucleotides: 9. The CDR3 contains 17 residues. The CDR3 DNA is TGTGCCAGCAGTCCCCGGGACAGAATCGCAACTAATGAAAAACTGTTTTTT. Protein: CASSPRDRIATNEKLFF.

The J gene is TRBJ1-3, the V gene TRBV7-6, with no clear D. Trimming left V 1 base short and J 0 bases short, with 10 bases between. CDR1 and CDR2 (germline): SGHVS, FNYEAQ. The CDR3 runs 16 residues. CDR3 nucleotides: TGTGCCAGCAGCTTAGGTACTTTTACCTCTGGAAACACCATATATTTT. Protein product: CASSLGTFTSGNTIYF.

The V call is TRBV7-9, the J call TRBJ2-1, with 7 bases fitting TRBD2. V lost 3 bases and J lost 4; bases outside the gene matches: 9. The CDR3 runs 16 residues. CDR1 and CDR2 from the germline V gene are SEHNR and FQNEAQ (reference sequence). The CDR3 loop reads CASSLGTGGSYNEQFF. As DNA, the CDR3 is TGTGCCAGCAGCTTGGGGACGGGGGGATCTTACAATGAGCAGTTCTTC. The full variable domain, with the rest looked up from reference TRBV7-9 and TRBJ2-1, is DTGVSQNPRHKITKRGQNVTFRCDPISEHNRLYWYRQTLGQGPEFLTYFQNEAQLEKSRLLSDRFSAERPKGSFSTLEIQRTEQGDSAMYLCASSLGTGGSYNEQFFGPGTRLTVL.

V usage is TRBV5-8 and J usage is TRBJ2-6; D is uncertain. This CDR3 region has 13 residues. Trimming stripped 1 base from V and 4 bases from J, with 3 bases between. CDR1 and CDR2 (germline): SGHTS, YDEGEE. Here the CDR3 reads CASSLRGANVLTF. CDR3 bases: TGTGCCAGCAGCTTGAGAGGGGCCAACGTCCTGACTTTC.

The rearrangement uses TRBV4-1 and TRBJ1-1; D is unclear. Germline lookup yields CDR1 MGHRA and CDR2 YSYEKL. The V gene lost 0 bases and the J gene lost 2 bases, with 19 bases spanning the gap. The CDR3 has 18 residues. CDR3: CASSQDLAVGVRNTEAFF. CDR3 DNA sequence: TGCGCCAGCAGCCAAGATTTAGCCGTGGGTGTGAGAAACACTGAAGCTTTCTTT.

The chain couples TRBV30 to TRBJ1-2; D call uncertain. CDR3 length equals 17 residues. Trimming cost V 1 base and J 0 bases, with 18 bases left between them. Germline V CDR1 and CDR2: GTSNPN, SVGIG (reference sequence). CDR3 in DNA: TGTGCCTGGAGTGCAGGTGGCAAGAGAGAACCTAACTATGGCTACACCTTC. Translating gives CAWSAGGKREPNYGYTF.

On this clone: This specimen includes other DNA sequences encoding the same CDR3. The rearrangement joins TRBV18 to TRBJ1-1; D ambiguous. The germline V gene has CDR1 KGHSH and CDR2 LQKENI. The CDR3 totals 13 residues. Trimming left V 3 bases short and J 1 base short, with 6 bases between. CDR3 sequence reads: CASSPTANTEAFF. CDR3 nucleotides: TGTGCCAGCTCACCGACGGCGAACACTGAAGCTTTCTTT.

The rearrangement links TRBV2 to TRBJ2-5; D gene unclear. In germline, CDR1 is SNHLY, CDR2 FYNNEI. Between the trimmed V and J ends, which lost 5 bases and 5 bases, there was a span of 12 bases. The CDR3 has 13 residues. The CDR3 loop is CASSYGPRETQYF. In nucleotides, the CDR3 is TGTGCCAGCAGTTACGGCCCCCGGGAGACCCAGTACTTC.

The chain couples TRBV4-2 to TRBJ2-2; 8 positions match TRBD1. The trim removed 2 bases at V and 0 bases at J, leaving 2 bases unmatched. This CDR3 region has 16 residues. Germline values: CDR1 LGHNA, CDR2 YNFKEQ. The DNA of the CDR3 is TGTGCCAGCAGCCAAACAGGGGGAGCGAACACCGGGGAGCTGTTTTTT. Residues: CASSQTGGANTGELFF.

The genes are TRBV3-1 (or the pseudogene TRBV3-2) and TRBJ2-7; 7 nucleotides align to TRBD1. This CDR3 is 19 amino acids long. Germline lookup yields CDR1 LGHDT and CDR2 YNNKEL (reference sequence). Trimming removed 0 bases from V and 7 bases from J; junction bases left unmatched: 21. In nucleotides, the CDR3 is TGTGCCAGCAGCCAAGATCCCGAAGGGGGCACCTCGCGGTGGTGGGAGCAGTACTTC. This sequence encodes CASSQDPEGGTSRWWEQYF.

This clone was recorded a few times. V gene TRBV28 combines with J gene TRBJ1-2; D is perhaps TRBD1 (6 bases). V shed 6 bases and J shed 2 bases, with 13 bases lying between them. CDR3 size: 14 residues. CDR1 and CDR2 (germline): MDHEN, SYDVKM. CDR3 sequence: CASSPGGQNYGYTF. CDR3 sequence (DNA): TGTGCCAGCAGCCCTGGGGGGCAAAACTATGGCTACACCTTC.

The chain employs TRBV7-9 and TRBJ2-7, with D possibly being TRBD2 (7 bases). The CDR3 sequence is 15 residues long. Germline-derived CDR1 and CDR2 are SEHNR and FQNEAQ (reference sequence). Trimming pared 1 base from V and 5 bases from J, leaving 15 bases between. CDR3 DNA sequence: TGTGCCAGCAGCTTAGGCCGGGGGGCGTATGACGAGCAGTACTTC. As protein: CASSLGRGAYDEQYF.

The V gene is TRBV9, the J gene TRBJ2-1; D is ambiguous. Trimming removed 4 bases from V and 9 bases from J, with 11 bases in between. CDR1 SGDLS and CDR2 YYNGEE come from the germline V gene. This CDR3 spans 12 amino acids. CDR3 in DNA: TGTGCCAGCAGCCGCTCGGGCGGTGAGCAGTTCTTC. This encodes CASSRSGGEQFF.

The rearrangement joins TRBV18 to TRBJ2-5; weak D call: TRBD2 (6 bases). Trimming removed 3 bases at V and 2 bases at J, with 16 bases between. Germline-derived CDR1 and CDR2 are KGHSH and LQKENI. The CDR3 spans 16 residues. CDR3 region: CASSPVRGGVQETQYF. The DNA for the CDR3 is TGTGCCAGCTCACCGGTACGGGGCGGGGTGCAAGAGACCCAGTACTTC.

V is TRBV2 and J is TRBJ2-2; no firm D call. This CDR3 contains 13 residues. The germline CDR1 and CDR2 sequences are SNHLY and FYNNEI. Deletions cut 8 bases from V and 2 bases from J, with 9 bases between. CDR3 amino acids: CASLEANTGELFF. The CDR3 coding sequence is TGTGCCAGCCTTGAGGCAAACACCGGGGAGCTGTTTTTT. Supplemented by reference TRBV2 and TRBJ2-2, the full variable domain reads EPEVTQTPSHQVTQMGQEVILRCVPISNHLYFYWYRQILGQKVEFLVSFYNNEISEKSEIFDDQFSVERPDGSNFTLKIRSTKLEDSAMYFCASLEANTGELFFGEGSRLTVL.

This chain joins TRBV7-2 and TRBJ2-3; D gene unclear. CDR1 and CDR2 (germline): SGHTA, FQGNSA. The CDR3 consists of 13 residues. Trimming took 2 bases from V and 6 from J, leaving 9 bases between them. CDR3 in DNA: TGTGCCAGCAGCTTAAATCGCGTGGATACGCAGTATTTT. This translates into CASSLNRVDTQYF.

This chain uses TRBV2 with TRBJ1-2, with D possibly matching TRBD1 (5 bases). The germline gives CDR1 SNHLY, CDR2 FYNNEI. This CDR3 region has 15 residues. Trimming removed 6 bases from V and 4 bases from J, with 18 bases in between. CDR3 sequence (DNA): TGTGCCAGCAGCGGATCCCGGGCAGGGCTCTATGGCTACACCTTC. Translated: CASSGSRAGLYGYTF.

In DNA, the CDR3 is TGTGCCAGCAGTTTACAGCGTGATCAGCCCCAGCATTTT. It translates to CASSLQRDQPQHF. The genes are TRBV12-3 or TRBV12-4 and TRBJ1-5; D gene ambiguous. Trimming pared 2 bases from V and 5 bases from J, leaving 7 bases between. CDR3 length: 13 amino acids.

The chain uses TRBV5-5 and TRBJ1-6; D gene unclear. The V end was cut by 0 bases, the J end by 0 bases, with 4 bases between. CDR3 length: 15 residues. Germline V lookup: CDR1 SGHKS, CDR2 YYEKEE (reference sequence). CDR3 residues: CASSLGTSYNSPLHF. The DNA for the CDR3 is TGTGCCAGCAGCTTGGGCACCTCCTATAATTCACCCCTCCACTTT.

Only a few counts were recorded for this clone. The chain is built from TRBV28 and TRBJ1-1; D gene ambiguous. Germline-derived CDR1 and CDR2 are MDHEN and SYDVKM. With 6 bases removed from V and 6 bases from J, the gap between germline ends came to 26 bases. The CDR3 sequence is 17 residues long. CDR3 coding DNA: TGTGCCAGCAGCCCGCCGCGTGGACCCCTAGAACTCCCTGAAGCTTTCTTT. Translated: CASSPPRGPLELPEAFF.

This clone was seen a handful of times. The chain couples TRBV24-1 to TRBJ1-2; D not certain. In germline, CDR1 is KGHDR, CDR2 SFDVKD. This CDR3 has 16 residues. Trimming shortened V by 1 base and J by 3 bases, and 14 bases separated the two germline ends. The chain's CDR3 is CATSDFSKEGYYGYTF. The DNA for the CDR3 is TGTGCCACCAGTGATTTCTCCAAGGAAGGATACTATGGCTACACCTTC.